The clone carrying this T cell receptor (beta chain) was observed a handful of times. Its antigen remains unidentified. The J segment lost 8 bases and the V segment lost 7 bases, leaving 12 bases of the junction unmatched. The CDR3 runs 15 residues. Germline V gene sequence: CDR1 MNHNS, CDR2 SASEGT. TCRdb re-called the 5' RACE reads with MiXCR, one entry per CDR3 protein. The sample gives fewer than 750,000 distinct CDR3 sequences, around 19% of which show up once; around a fifth is in the top ten. The data stem from a study of CD8 T cells in ankylosing spondylitis. Notes on the study in general: Ankylosing spondylitis blood appeared to be characterized by a TCR beta motif of eight or nine highly homologous variants.

This chain uses TRBV6-1 with TRBJ1-1, with 11 nucleotides matching TRBD1. The TCR sequence derives from a male donor with ankylosing spondylitis. Sequencing was performed on blood, either unsorted or a sorted T cell fraction (not recorded which). This chain's CDR3 is CASTNLGQGAKEAFF. CDR3 nucleotide sequence: TGTGCCAGCACCAACCTTGGACAGGGGGCTAAAGAAGCTTTCTTT.